This is a list of T cell receptor beta chains from one sample in a study of T cell responses to AZD1222 COVID-19 vaccine. Repertoires were generated with immunoSEQ multiplex PCR, while TCRdb's copy carries only in-frame clones and drops some. The repertoire consists of 110,000 to 150,000 clones, with 85% to 95% occurring once and the leading ten covering less than 15%. The sample was peripheral blood, taken after recovery from COVID-19. The origin of the receptors is an adult who had recovered from COVID-19. CDR3s include the opening cysteine and the closing phenylalanine or tryptophan. A D gene is named only where the DNA matches it firmly. Size values are once, few and many counts, or a class for expanded clones, and some rows have none.

size	V	length	D	J	CDR3	DNA
NA	TRBV19	16	NA	TRBJ2-6	CASSSPHDSGANVLTF	TGTGCCAGTAGTTCCCCTCATGACTCTGGGGCCAACGTCCTGACTTTC
NA	TRBV24-1	16	TRBD1	TRBJ2-7	CATSDSSGQGAYEQYF	TGTGCCACCAGTGATTCGTCGGGACAGGGGGCCTACGAGCAGTACTTC
once	TRBV28	17	NA	TRBJ2-7	CASSPIPTGLSSYEQYF	TGTGCCAGCAGTCCGATCCCCACAGGACTGAGCTCCTACGAGCAGTACTTC
NA	TRBV29-1	15	TRBD2	TRBJ2-7	CSVTLPGLATYEQYF	TGCAGCGTCACCTTACCGGGACTAGCAACCTACGAGCAGTACTTC
NA	TRBV5-1	18	NA	TRBJ2-3	CASSLRGPQYSSTDTQYF	TGCGCCAGCAGCTTGAGGGGCCCCCAGTACTCAAGCACAGATACGCAGTATTTT
NA	TRBV18	15	NA	TRBJ2-3	CASSPTLDYTDTQYF	TGTGCCAGCTCACCCACACTAGATTACACAGATACGCAGTATTTT
NA	TRBV9	14	NA	TRBJ2-3	CASSVAASTDTQYF	TGTGCCAGCAGCGTAGCGGCTAGCACAGATACGCAGTATTTT
NA	TRBV28	15	NA	TRBJ2-7	CASSSPPGREVGQYF	TGTGCCAGCAGTTCCCCCCCGGGAAGGGAGGTTGGGCAGTACTTC
NA	TRBV5-1	15	NA	TRBJ2-7	CASSLSPQGEDEQYF	TGCGCCAGCAGCTTAAGTCCCCAGGGAGAAGACGAGCAGTACTTC
NA	TRBV28	18	TRBD2	TRBJ2-1	CASSPVGLAGSSYNEQFF	TGTGCCAGCAGCCCCGTCGGATTAGCGGGAAGCTCCTACAATGAGCAGTTCTTC
NA	TRBV7-3	16	NA	TRBJ2-5	CASSLLGPGAQETQYF	TGTGCCAGCAGCTTACTGGGACCCGGAGCCCAAGAGACCCAGTACTTC
NA	TRBV2	16	TRBD1	TRBJ2-2	CASRDAGTALAGELFF	TGTGCCAGCAGGGACGCCGGGACAGCCCTTGCCGGGGAGCTGTTTTTT
NA	TRBV18	15	TRBD1	TRBJ2-7	CASSRDSSTSYEQYF	TGTGCCAGCTCCCGGGACAGTTCCACCTCCTACGAGCAGTACTTC
NA	TRBV5-1	13	NA	TRBJ2-3	CASSLAFGDTQYF	TGCGCCAGCAGCTTGGCGTTCGGGGATACGCAGTATTTT
once	TRBV4-2	15	TRBD1	TRBJ1-4	CASSLTDRGRWGLFF	TGTGCCAGCAGCCTAACGGACAGGGGGCGGTGGGGACTGTTTTTT
NA	TRBV24-1	14	NA	TRBJ2-3	CATSEGGSTDTQYF	TGTGCCACCAGTGAGGGTGGTAGCACAGATACGCAGTATTTT
NA	TRBV18	13	NA	TRBJ1-2	CASSPRDTHGYTF	TGTGCCAGCTCACCCCGGGACACCCATGGCTACACCTTC
NA	TRBV7-3	14	TRBD1	TRBJ2-7	CASSLTRQGGEQYF	TGTGCCAGCAGCTTAACGAGACAGGGCGGTGAGCAGTACTTC
NA	TRBV28	15	TRBD1	TRBJ1-1	CASISWTGWNTEAFF	TGTGCCAGCATCTCCTGGACAGGCTGGAACACTGAAGCTTTCTTT
NA	TRBV5-6	15	TRBD2	TRBJ2-1	CASSAGLAGGHEQFF	TGTGCCAGCAGCGCGGGACTAGCGGGAGGTCATGAGCAGTTCTTC
NA	TRBV6-5	15	TRBD2	TRBJ2-1	CASSTGREGRNEQFF	TGTGCCAGCAGTACGGGGCGGGAGGGCCGGAATGAGCAGTTCTTC
NA	TRBV9	14	NA	TRBJ2-7	CASSVGVGTYEQYF	TGTGCCAGCAGCGTAGGTGTGGGCACCTACGAGCAGTACTTC
NA	TRBV25-1	13	TRBD1	TRBJ2-3	CASSGDSSDTQYF	TGTGCCAGCAGTGGGGACAGTTCAGATACGCAGTATTTT
NA	TRBV24-1	20	TRBD2	TRBJ2-1	CATSDAAIRGLAGGPGEQFF	TGTGCCACCAGTGATGCCGCGATTCGGGGACTAGCGGGAGGGCCCGGTGAGCAGTTCTTC
NA	TRBV3-1/TRBV3-2	13	NA	TRBJ2-1	CASSQRGRNEQFF	TGTGCCAGCAGCCAGAGAGGGCGGAATGAGCAGTTCTTC
few	TRBV7-3	16	NA	TRBJ2-1	CASPLGGLSSYNEQFF	TGTGCCAGCCCCCTGGGGGGGCTGAGCTCCTACAATGAGCAGTTCTTC
NA	TRBV7-9	15	NA	TRBJ2-1	CASSLRTGGYNEQFF	TGTGCCAGCAGCTTACGGACTGGCGGTTACAATGAGCAGTTCTTC
NA	TRBV7-2	17	TRBD2	TRBJ2-1	CASSLSSSGRPLWEQFF	TGTGCCAGCAGCTTATCCTCTAGCGGGAGGCCCCTATGGGAGCAGTTCTTC
once	TRBV6-6	14	TRBD2	TRBJ2-7	CASSYGTSRDEQYF	TGTGCCAGCAGTTACGGGACTAGCAGGGACGAGCAGTACTTC
NA	TRBV6-2/TRBV6-3	16	NA	TRBJ2-1	CASSTGGAKAYNEQFF	TGTGCCAGCAGCACCGGGGGCGCGAAGGCCTACAATGAGCAGTTCTTC
NA	TRBV3-1/TRBV3-2	13	NA	TRBJ2-2	CASRPTGTGELFF	TGTGCCAGCAGACCGACTGGCACCGGGGAGCTGTTTTTT
NA	TRBV9	14	NA	TRBJ2-6	CASSVAVGANVLTF	TGTGCCAGCAGCGTAGCAGTTGGGGCCAACGTCCTGACTTTC
NA	TRBV2	13	NA	TRBJ1-5	CASTWAGNQPQHF	TGTGCCAGCACGTGGGCAGGTAATCAGCCCCAGCATTTT
NA	TRBV6-1	15	TRBD1	TRBJ2-7	CASSEMWQGAHEQYF	TGTGCCAGCAGTGAAATGTGGCAGGGGGCCCACGAGCAGTACTTC
NA	TRBV19	19	NA	TRBJ1-3	CASSPTLPFAGISENTIYF	TGTGCCAGTAGTCCTACTCTGCCGTTTGCCGGAATCTCCGAAAACACCATATATTTT
NA	TRBV29-1	11	NA	TRBJ2-7	CSVETGYEQYF	TGCAGCGTAGAGACAGGCTACGAGCAGTACTTC
NA	TRBV14	13	NA	TRBJ1-1	CASTARLNTEAFF	TGTGCCAGCACTGCGAGACTCAACACTGAAGCTTTCTTT
NA	TRBV10-2	16	NA	TRBJ2-1	CASSEWAGVGYNEQFF	TGCGCCAGCAGTGAGTGGGCAGGGGTAGGGTACAATGAGCAGTTCTTC
NA	TRBV7-3	13	NA	TRBJ2-1	CASSLNGPSEQFF	TGTGCCAGCAGCTTAAATGGACCGAGCGAGCAGTTCTTC
NA	TRBV4-1	16	TRBD2	TRBJ2-5	CASSPVVLAVQETQYF	TGCGCCAGCAGTCCCGTGGTACTAGCGGTCCAAGAGACCCAGTACTTC
NA	TRBV19	15	TRBD1	TRBJ2-2	CASSMRGLGPGELFF	TGTGCCAGTAGTATGAGGGGGCTCGGACCCGGGGAGCTGTTTTTT
once	TRBV28	13	NA	TRBJ2-1	CASSLDPSGRQFF	TGTGCCAGCAGTTTAGATCCGAGTGGGCGGCAGTTCTTC
NA	TRBV5-1	17	NA	TRBJ2-7	CASSLITGGPKSYEQYF	TGCGCCAGCAGCTTAATCACGGGCGGCCCGAAATCCTACGAGCAGTACTTC
NA	TRBV10-3	11	NA	TRBJ2-3	CAISDEGRQYF	TGTGCCATCAGTGATGAGGGACGCCAGTATTTT
NA	TRBV6-5	15	TRBD2	TRBJ2-5	CASRASGQLRETQYF	TGTGCCAGCAGAGCTAGCGGGCAGCTTCGGGAGACCCAGTACTTC
NA	TRBV18	17	NA	TRBJ1-3	CASSQRNRDISGNTIYF	TGTGCCAGCTCACAGAGAAACAGGGATATCTCTGGAAACACCATATATTTT
NA	TRBV27	19	TRBD1	TRBJ2-4	CASREGQGYISLAKNIQYF	TGTGCCAGCAGGGAGGGACAGGGGTATATTTCGCTAGCCAAAAACATTCAGTACTTC
NA	TRBV6-5	13	NA	TRBJ2-7	CASSSGGYYEQYF	TGTGCCAGCAGCTCAGGGGGGTACTACGAGCAGTACTTC
NA	TRBV14	14	NA	TRBJ1-1	CASSQGIRNTEAFF	TGTGCCAGCAGCCAAGGGATCAGGAACACTGAAGCTTTCTTT
NA	TRBV28	12	TRBD1	TRBJ2-7	CASRGQTYEQYF	TGTGCCAGCAGGGGACAGACCTACGAGCAGTACTTC
NA	TRBV10-1	15	NA	TRBJ1-3	CASSESHRAGNTIYF	TGCGCCAGCAGTGAGTCTCACAGGGCTGGAAACACCATATATTTT
NA	TRBV5-1	14	NA	TRBJ2-5	CASSTQGSKETQYF	TGCGCCAGCAGCACCCAGGGGTCCAAAGAGACCCAGTACTTC
NA	TRBV6-2/TRBV6-3	15	NA	TRBJ2-5	CASSYNYLTGETQYF	TGTGCCAGCAGTTACAACTATCTTACGGGGGAGACCCAGTACTTC
NA	TRBV11-2	15	NA	TRBJ1-1	CASSPRGQMNTEAFF	TGTGCCAGCAGCCCCCGCGGGCAGATGAACACTGAAGCTTTCTTT
NA	TRBV27	14	NA	TRBJ2-4	CASSLPGTENIQYF	TGTGCCAGCAGTTTACCGGGGACGGAAAACATTCAGTACTTC
NA	TRBV25-1	16	TRBD2	TRBJ2-5	CASSEFSGRYEETQYF	TGTGCCAGCAGTGAATTTAGCGGGAGGTACGAGGAGACCCAGTACTTC